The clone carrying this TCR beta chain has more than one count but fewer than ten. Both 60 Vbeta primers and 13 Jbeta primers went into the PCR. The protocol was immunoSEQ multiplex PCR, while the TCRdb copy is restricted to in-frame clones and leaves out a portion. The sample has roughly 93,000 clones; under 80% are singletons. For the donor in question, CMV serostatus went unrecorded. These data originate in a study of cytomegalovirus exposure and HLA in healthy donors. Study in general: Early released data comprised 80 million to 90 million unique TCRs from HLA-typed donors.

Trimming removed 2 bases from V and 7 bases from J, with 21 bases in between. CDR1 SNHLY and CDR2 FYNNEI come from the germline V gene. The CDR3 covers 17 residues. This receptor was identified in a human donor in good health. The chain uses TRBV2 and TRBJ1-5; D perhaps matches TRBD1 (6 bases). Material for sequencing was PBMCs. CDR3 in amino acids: CASSERSTGLLMQPQHF. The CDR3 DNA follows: TGTGCCAGCAGTGAACGTTCCACAGGGTTGTTGATGCAGCCCCAGCATTTT.